The source of this T cell receptor (beta chain) is a study of beta chain features in type 1 diabetes (dated by TCRdb to 2017 to 2018). Broadly, across the study: Patients and healthy donors did not differ in mean age, gender distribution, total cell number or subset yield. Regulatory and stem cell-like memory subsets were obtained from only 8 patients and roughly 8 healthy donors, while naive and central memory subsets were obtained from all 28 donors. The study compared TCRB repertoires of sorted circulating CD4+ T cell subsets between recently diagnosed type 1 diabetes patients and matched healthy donors. A total of 107,917,701 sorted cells were examined across all samples, and the number of cells per subset was strongly correlated with RNA yield. Broader findings and caveats from the paper: Only small numbers of individuals were included in the HLA sub-analyses, which left unresolved whether HLA type had any influence on TCRB rearrangement. Naive, central memory and regulatory TCRB repertoires appeared more similar among patients than among healthy donors. Because cDNA rather than genomic DNA was sequenced, highly expressing activated cells could have been over-represented, although no difference in activation and CD3 levels was found between groups. In all four CD4+ subsets, TCRB CDR3 length was moderately but significantly shorter in type 1 diabetes patients. At VDJ recombination sites, patients with type 1 diabetes made fewer insertions and deleted more nucleotides, a pattern implying thymic rearrangement abnormalities. Shorter templates might have been favored by PCR, but patient and control samples were amplified and corrected together, so both groups would have been affected equally by any skew.

Trimming takes 6 bases off V and 6 bases off J; junction bases not matched to a gene: 11. Sequences SGHAT (CDR1) and FQNNGV (CDR2) are obtained from the germline V gene. Spanning cysteine to phenylalanine, the CDR3 consists of 16 amino acids. The DNA shown is the 48-base CDR3, in frame from base 1. Each donor gave one peripheral blood draw, about 110 mL on average, collected into heparinised tubes. A BD FACSAria II and a panel including CD45RO, CCR7, CD25, CD127, CD95 and CD27 were used to sort naive, central memory, regulatory and stem cell-like memory CD4+ T cells. All sorted populations exceeded 95% purity. PBMCs were isolated immediately by Lymphoprep density gradient centrifugation and stained directly without culture. So that batch effects would be minimized, each experiment stained and sorted samples in pairs, pairing one healthy donor with one patient. In regard to this clone: Its antigen is still unknown. No much larger clone is present one base from it, and per-base qualities are unavailable.

The High Capacity cDNA Reverse Transcription Kit was used to reverse transcribe all of the isolated RNA, meaning that expressed TCRB transcripts were what got sequenced. Deep immunoSEQ sequencing was performed on naive, central memory and regulatory T cell samples, with an average of around 3.4 million total reads per sample. Sorted cells were lysed in RLT buffer, and RNA was extracted using DNase-treated RNeasy Micro or Mini kits according to cell number. To prevent cross-contamination, every cell subset was processed on its own, while patient and healthy donor samples were processed together. Using the immunoSEQ multiplex PCR, TCRB sequences were amplified from cDNA into 87-bp fragments spanning the CDR3 region. The amplicons were sequenced using the Illumina HiSeq platform. The published analysis was carried out like this. Synthetic template baselines were used to correct PCR bias computationally, reads within Hamming distance 2 were collapsed together, and singletons that could not be merged were discarded. Reads were aligned against IMGT to assign V, D and J genes, CDR3 length and insertions or deletions at six rearrangement sites. Within each subset, clonotype counts were normalized to sorted cell number, after which true diversity and Gini coefficients were computed with the tcR R package. The overlap coefficient, calculated on TCRB nucleotide sequences, was used to quantify repertoire sharing. Out-of-frame TCRB sequences from naive cells were analyzed to stand in for the pre-selection repertoire. TCRdb took over this immuneACCESS table, retaining in-frame rearrangements with V and J assigned. Such tables are incomplete; in checked studies, under half of the missing clones stem from an unresolved V gene, and the remainder is unexplained. V and J calls and clone size are as listed in that table; D and trimming were resolved from the DNA. The sample table records about 620,000 clones; 15% to 19% of these occur just once. Of the sample, about 0.097% is held by the ten largest clones.

This TCR came from a man aged 18 to 29 in good health. The rearrangement combines TRBV11-2 with TRBJ2-2; 9 of the junction bases match TRBD2. Sequenced material: naive CD4+ T cells from blood. Taken with the paper, the label for cell subset or site translates to: true naive CD4+ T cells. In nucleotide form, the sequence is TGTGCCAGCAGTCCAAGAGGCGGGAGGGCCCCCGGGGAGCTGTTTTTT. It encodes CASSPRGGRAPGELFF.